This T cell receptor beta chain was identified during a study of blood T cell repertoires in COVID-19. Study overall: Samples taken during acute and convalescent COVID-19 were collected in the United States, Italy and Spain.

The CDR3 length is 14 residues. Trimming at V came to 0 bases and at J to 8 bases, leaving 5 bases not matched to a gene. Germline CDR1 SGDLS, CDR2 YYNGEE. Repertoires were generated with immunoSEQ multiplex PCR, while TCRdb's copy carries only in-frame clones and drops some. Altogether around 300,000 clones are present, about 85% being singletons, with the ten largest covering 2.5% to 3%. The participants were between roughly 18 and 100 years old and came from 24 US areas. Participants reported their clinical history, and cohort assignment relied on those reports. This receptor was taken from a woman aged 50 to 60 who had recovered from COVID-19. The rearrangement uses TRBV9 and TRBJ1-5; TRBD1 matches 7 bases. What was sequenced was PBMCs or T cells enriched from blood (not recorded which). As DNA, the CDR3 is TGTGCCAGCAGCGTAGGGGCCGACAGGGAGCCCCAGCATTTT. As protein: CASSVGADREPQHF.